This T cell receptor beta chain was observed in a study of blood T cell repertoires in COVID-19. This clone was observed a few times. This CDR3 has 15 residues. Trimming shortened V by 0 bases and J by 0 bases, and 7 bases separated the two germline ends. CDR1 SGHRS and CDR2 YFSETQ come from the germline V gene. The protocol was immunoSEQ multiplex PCR, while the TCRdb copy is restricted to in-frame clones and leaves out a portion. The data hold tens of thousands of clones, with around 88% observed a single time. The chain has TRBV5-1 and TRBJ2-1, with D uncertain. The receptor was derived from a woman in her sixties or seventies with acute or convalescent COVID-19. Sequenced material: peripheral blood. The CDR3 DNA reads as TGCGCCAGCAGCTTGGCCGCGAGCTCCTACAATGAGCAGTTCTTC. It codes for CASSLAASSYNEQFF.